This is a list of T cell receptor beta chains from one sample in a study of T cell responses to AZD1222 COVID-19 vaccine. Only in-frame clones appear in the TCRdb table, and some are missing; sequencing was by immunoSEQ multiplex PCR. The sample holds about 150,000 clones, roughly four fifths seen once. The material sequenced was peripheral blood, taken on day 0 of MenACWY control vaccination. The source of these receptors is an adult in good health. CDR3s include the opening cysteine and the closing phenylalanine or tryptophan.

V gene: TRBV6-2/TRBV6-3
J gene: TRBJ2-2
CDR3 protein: CASSYSYTTGELFF

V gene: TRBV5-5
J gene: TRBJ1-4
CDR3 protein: CASSSGQGPTNEKLFF

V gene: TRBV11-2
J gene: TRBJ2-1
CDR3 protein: CASSPTILHEQFF

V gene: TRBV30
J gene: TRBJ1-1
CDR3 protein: CAWSPVQGVRGNTEAFF

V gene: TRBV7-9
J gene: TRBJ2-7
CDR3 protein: CASSLGAQGIHEQYF

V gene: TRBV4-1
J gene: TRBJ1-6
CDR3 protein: CASSPSGPLNSPLHF

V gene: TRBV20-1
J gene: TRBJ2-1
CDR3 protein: CSSRGSDEQFF

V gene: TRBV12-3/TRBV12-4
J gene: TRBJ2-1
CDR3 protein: CASSPGTSEQFF

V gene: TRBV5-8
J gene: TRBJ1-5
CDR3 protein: CASSPFPGGNQPQHF

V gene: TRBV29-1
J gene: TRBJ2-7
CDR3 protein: CSVTAAPGLKGPSYEQYF

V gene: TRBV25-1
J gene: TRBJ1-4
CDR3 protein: CASIGATNEKLFF

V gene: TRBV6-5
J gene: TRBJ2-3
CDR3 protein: CASFNRDTDTQYF

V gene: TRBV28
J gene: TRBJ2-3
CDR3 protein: CASSLGWGFGTDTQYF

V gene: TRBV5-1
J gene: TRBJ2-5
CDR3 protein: CASSLTSQGAGGPQETQYF

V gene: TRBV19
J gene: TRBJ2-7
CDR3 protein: CASSMEGGPYEQYF

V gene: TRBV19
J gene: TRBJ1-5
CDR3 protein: CASSYGTGVVQPQHF

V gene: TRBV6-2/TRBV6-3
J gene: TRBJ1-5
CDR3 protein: CASSQVGWPQHF

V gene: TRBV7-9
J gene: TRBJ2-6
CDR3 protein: CASTGANVLTF

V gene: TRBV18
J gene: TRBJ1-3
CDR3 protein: CASSPGTLGNTIYF

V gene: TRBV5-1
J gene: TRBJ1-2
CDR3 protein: CASSLDRGGYGYTF